This T cell receptor (beta chain) was found in a study of blood T cell repertoires in COVID-19. The repertoire was sequenced with immunoSEQ multiplex PCR; TCRdb's copy has only in-frame clones and lacks some. This table holds 250,000 or so clones, about 85% found once. Membership in each cohort depended on participant-reported clinical history. People in the exposed group encountered a COVID-19 case within 2 weeks before entering the study. This CDR3 contains 11 residues. Germline V gene data show CDR1 as DFQATT and CDR2 as SNEGSKA (reference sequence). Material for sequencing was PBMCs or T cells enriched from blood (not recorded which). J is TRBJ2-2 and V is TRBV20-1; D may be TRBD1 (5 bases). This sequence originates from a woman between 45 and 60 years old who had been exposed to COVID-19. In nucleotides, the CDR3 is TGCGGGGCCGGTAACACCGGGGAGCTGTTTTTT. This gives the protein CGAGNTGELFF.